This is a list of T cell receptor beta chains from one sample in a study of cytomegalovirus exposure and HLA in healthy donors. Measured with immunoSEQ multiplex PCR; TCRdb has only the in-frame clones, and not every one. The sample lists around 140,000 clones, roughly 71% occurring once. Material for sequencing was PBMCs. The receptor set was obtained from a man aged 25 to 45 in good health and CMV-seronegative. Each CDR3 is given with its conserved first and last residue. Fields, in order: V gene, clone size, J gene, D gene, CDR3 protein, CDR3 DNA. A D gene is named only where the DNA matches it firmly. The size of a clone is reported for some rows only, either as once, few or many, or as a class for expanded clones.

V gene: TRBV9
clone size: .
J gene: TRBJ2-7
D gene: TRBD2
CDR3 protein: CASSVASGSNEQYF
CDR3 DNA: TGTGCCAGCAGCGTAGCCAGCGGGAGCAACGAGCAGTACTTC

V gene: TRBV9
clone size: .
J gene: TRBJ2-5
D gene: .
CDR3 protein: CASSPLTVLGQETQYF
CDR3 DNA: TGTGCCAGCAGCCCTTTGACAGTGTTAGGCCAAGAGACCCAGTACTTC

V gene: TRBV6-5
clone size: .
J gene: TRBJ2-7
D gene: TRBD2
CDR3 protein: CASSYSGTSSYEQYF
CDR3 DNA: TGTGCCAGCAGTTACTCCGGGACTAGCTCCTACGAGCAGTACTTC

V gene: TRBV6-1
clone size: many
J gene: TRBJ1-4
D gene: .
CDR3 protein: CASSEAGPANEKLFF
CDR3 DNA: TGTGCCAGCAGTGAAGCTGGGCCAGCTAATGAAAAACTGTTTTTT

V gene: TRBV6-5
clone size: .
J gene: TRBJ2-7
D gene: TRBD2
CDR3 protein: CASRTGLAGHHEQYF
CDR3 DNA: TGTGCCAGCAGGACAGGGCTAGCGGGACACCACGAGCAGTACTTC

V gene: TRBV28
clone size: .
J gene: TRBJ2-3
D gene: TRBD1
CDR3 protein: CATCRTGGSDTQYF
CDR3 DNA: TGTGCCACTTGCCGGACAGGGGGCTCAGATACGCAGTATTTT

V gene: TRBV7-6
clone size: .
J gene: TRBJ2-1
D gene: TRBD2
CDR3 protein: CASSRTGTSAGGEQFF
CDR3 DNA: TGTGCCAGCAGCAGAACCGGGACTAGCGCCGGGGGGGAGCAGTTCTTC

V gene: TRBV7-9
clone size: once
J gene: TRBJ2-1
D gene: TRBD1
CDR3 protein: CASSPTDRVPFF
CDR3 DNA: TGTGCCAGCAGCCCAACGGACAGGGTCCCGTTCTTC

V gene: TRBV5-6
clone size: .
J gene: TRBJ2-2
D gene: .
CDR3 protein: CASSLLGADTGELFF
CDR3 DNA: TGTGCCAGCAGCTTGTTGGGGGCGGACACCGGGGAGCTGTTTTTT

V gene: TRBV6-5
clone size: .
J gene: TRBJ1-5
D gene: .
CDR3 protein: CASGKQGFNQPQHF
CDR3 DNA: TGTGCCAGTGGGAAACAGGGCTTCAATCAGCCCCAGCATTTT

V gene: TRBV10-3
clone size: .
J gene: TRBJ2-3
D gene: TRBD2
CDR3 protein: CAISESWTSGSRTDTQYF
CDR3 DNA: TGTGCCATCAGTGAGTCCTGGACTAGCGGGAGTCGCACAGATACGCAGTATTTT

V gene: TRBV28
clone size: few
J gene: TRBJ1-2
D gene: .
CDR3 protein: CASSFQGRRYGYTF
CDR3 DNA: TGTGCCAGCAGTTTCCAGGGGCGCCGTTATGGCTACACCTTC

V gene: TRBV29-1
clone size: .
J gene: TRBJ2-7
D gene: .
CDR3 protein: CSVRAVAGADYGQYF
CDR3 DNA: TGCAGCGTCCGTGCTGTGGCGGGGGCGGATTACGGGCAGTACTTC

V gene: TRBV6-1
clone size: .
J gene: TRBJ2-3
D gene: TRBD2
CDR3 protein: CASRPSGFTDTQYF
CDR3 DNA: TGTGCCAGCAGACCTAGCGGATTCACAGATACGCAGTATTTT

V gene: TRBV19
clone size: .
J gene: TRBJ2-3
D gene: TRBD2
CDR3 protein: CASSTRLAGGGDTQYF
CDR3 DNA: TGTGCCAGTAGTACCCGACTAGCGGGGGGAGGAGATACGCAGTATTTT

V gene: TRBV7-2
clone size: .
J gene: TRBJ1-5
D gene: .
CDR3 protein: CASSSEFTGNQPQHF
CDR3 DNA: TGTGCCAGCAGCAGCGAGTTCACGGGCAATCAGCCCCAGCATTTT

V gene: TRBV5-1
clone size: .
J gene: TRBJ1-1
D gene: .
CDR3 protein: CASSLSAGMNTEAFF
CDR3 DNA: TGCGCCAGCAGCTTGAGTGCAGGTATGAACACTGAAGCTTTCTTT